This entry lists 9 T cell receptor beta chains sequenced from one sample in a study of Tregs in tolerant kidney transplant recipients. TCRdb's copy holds only in-frame clones and misses some; the assay was immunoSEQ multiplex PCR. This table holds approximately 93,000 clones, 93% found once. Source: CD4+ T cells from blood, taken before the transplant. These receptors were obtained from a human donor who received a combined kidney and bone marrow transplant.

This chain joins TRBV7-2 and TRBJ2-7, with 8 bases aligning to TRBD1. The CDR3 length is 16 residues. The V gene end was trimmed by 3 bases and the J gene end by 4 bases; junction bases not matched to a gene: 11. Germline-derived CDR1 and CDR2 are SGHTA and FQGNSA. Written as DNA, the CDR3 is TGTGCCAGCAGCTTTTCCCAAGTAACAGGGGGATACGAGCAGTACTTC. Amino acids: CASSFSQVTGGYEQYF.

The chain uses TRBV5-1 and TRBJ1-3; TRBD1 agrees at 8 bases. Trimming cost V 4 bases and J 2 bases; bases outside gene matches: 5. Germline CDR1 and CDR2: SGHRS and YFSETQ. This CDR3 has 15 residues. CDR3 nucleotide sequence: TGCGCCAGCAGCAGTACAGGGGGGACTGGAAACACCATATATTTT. Protein: CASSSTGGTGNTIYF. Based on the CDR3 plus reference TRBV5-1 and TRBJ1-3, the full variable domain is KAGVTQTPRYLIKTRGQQVTLSCSPISGHRSVSWYQQTPGQGLQFLFEYFSETQRNKGNFPGRFSGRQFSNSRSEMNVSTLELGDSALYLCASSSTGGTGNTIYFGEGSWLTVV.

J is TRBJ2-7 and V is TRBV4-1; 10 bases line up with TRBD2. Germline loops: CDR1 MGHRA, CDR2 YSYEKL. The trim removed 2 bases at V and 2 bases at J, leaving 6 bases unmatched. The CDR3 sequence is 16 residues long. The CDR3 DNA reads TGCGCCAGCAGCCAAAGGCTAGCGGGAGAGACCTACGAGCAGTACTTC. The encoded protein is CASSQRLAGETYEQYF.

This chain joins TRBV20-1 and TRBJ1-2; 8 bases match TRBD1. V shed 7 bases and J 8 bases; nucleotides not matched to a gene: 6. This CDR3 is 11 amino acids long. The germline V gene has CDR1 DFQATT and CDR2 SNEGSKA (reference sequence). CDR3 sequence reads: CSVWTGTGYTF. The DNA for the CDR3 is TGCAGTGTCTGGACAGGGACAGGCTACACCTTC.

The table lists this clone with a count of one. This CDR3 is CASSYSAQVGETQYF. As DNA, the CDR3 is TGTGCCAGCAGTTACTCGGCTCAGGTTGGGGAGACCCAGTACTTC. This chain uses TRBV6-6 with TRBJ2-5; no clear D gene. Germline V gene data show CDR1 as MNHNY and CDR2 as SVGAGI (reference sequence). The CDR3 totals 15 residues. V was clipped by 0 bases and J by 5 bases, with 13 bases between them.

This sequence joins TRBV4-3 and TRBJ1-4; no reliable D call. Germline-derived CDR1 and CDR2 are LGHNA and YSLEER. The CDR3 contains 15 residues. V lost 0 bases to trimming and J lost 8 bases, with 13 bases between them. The DNA for the CDR3 is TGCGCCAGCAGCCAAGATCGGCGGGGTGGGGAAAAACTGTTTTTT. It translates to CASSQDRRGGEKLFF.

This chain uses TRBV11-1 with TRBJ2-7, with 11 positions matching TRBD2. Germline CDR1 is SGHAT and CDR2 is FQDESV (reference sequence). CDR3 length equals 15 residues. The ends lost 6 bases at V and 2 bases at J; junction bases unmatched: 6. The CDR3 nucleotides are TGTGCCAGCAGTTTTAGCGGGAGGGCCACCTACGAGCAGTACTTC. Its protein is CASSFSGRATYEQYF.

On this clone itself: This same CDR3 is encoded by further DNA sequences in the sample. The V call is TRBV19, the J call TRBJ1-1, with 7 bases identical to TRBD1. The CDR3 loop spans 13 amino acids. Germline-derived CDR1 and CDR2 are LNHDA and SQIVND (reference sequence). Trimming took 3 bases from V and 3 from J; bases not matched to a gene: 1. The CDR3 protein is CASSIDRDTEAFF. DNA of the CDR3: TGTGCCAGTAGTATCGACAGGGACACTGAAGCTTTCTTT.

The rearrangement joins TRBV5-4 to TRBJ1-2, with no clear D. Germline V CDR1 and CDR2: SGHNT, YYREEE (reference sequence). This CDR3 is 15 amino acids long. Between the trimmed V and J ends, which lost 2 bases and 4 bases, there was a span of 15 bases. The CDR3 here is CASSFRDYSTYGYTF. CDR3 in DNA: TGTGCCAGCAGCTTTCGGGATTACAGTACCTATGGCTACACCTTC. The complete variable domain, with remaining parts taken from reference TRBV5-4 and TRBJ1-2, reads ETGVTQSPTHLIKTRGQQVTLRCSSQSGHNTVSWYQQALGQGPQFIFQYYREEENGRGNFPPRFSGLQFPNYSSELNVNALELDDSALYLCASSFRDYSTYGYTFGSGTRLTVV.